Listed here are 19 T cell receptor beta chains from one sample, sequenced in a study of shared clonotypes between healthy human individuals (dated by TCRdb to about 2020). Libraries were prepared through the immunoSEQ multiplex PCR assay. TCRdb mirrors the immuneACCESS table, restricted to in-frame sequences. Some clones are absent from its copies; in checked studies, under half trace to an unresolved V gene, and the reason for the others is unknown. Across this sample there are 150,000 to 200,000 clones, with over 80% seen only once. 0.067% of the sample belongs to the ten largest clones. The sequenced sample was naive CD4+ T cells sorted from blood. Per the publication, the cell subset or site label means: CD45RA+ positively selected. The origin of the receptors is a woman in her thirties in good health.

This clone was observed a single time. The chain recombines TRBV28 with TRBJ2-5; D call uncertain. The J call may be faulty, since TRBJ2-7 better matches the DNA end. The CDR3 has 9 residues. Germline V lookup: CDR1 MDHEN, CDR2 SYDVKM. For the CDR3, the DNA is TGTGCCAGCGACTACGAGCAGTACTTC. Translated, it gives CASDYEQYF.

The J gene is TRBJ2-7, the V gene TRBV18; TRBD1 matches 9 bases. Losses at the gene ends were 0 bases for V and 2 bases for J; bases not matched to a gene: 17. The CDR3 is 20 residues long. Germline V gives CDR1 KGHSH, CDR2 LQKENI. CDR3 nucleotides: TGTGCCAGCTCACCACCGGGACAGGGAATACCTACCACCCCCCCCTACGAGCAGTACTTC. Translating it yields CASSPPGQGIPTTPPYEQYF.

The chain is built from TRBV27 and TRBJ1-4, with 7 bases fitting TRBD1. Unmatched junction bases numbered 6, after V lost 5 bases and J lost 3 bases. Germline values: CDR1 MNHEY, CDR2 SMNVEV (reference sequence). The CDR3 consists of 15 residues. DNA of the CDR3: TGTGCCAGCAGTGCCTTTGGGACAGCTAATGAAAAACTGTTTTTT. Its translation: CASSAFGTANEKLFF.

Only one count was recorded for this clone. The genes are TRBV5-4 and TRBJ2-7; 8 bases match TRBD2. The CDR3 is 15 residues long. The V segment lost 4 bases and the J segment 6 bases; nucleotides outside the gene matches: 12. Germline CDR1 reads SGHNT; CDR2 reads YYREEE (reference sequence). Here the CDR3 reads CASSLQAAGGGEQYF. DNA for the CDR3: TGTGCCAGCAGCCTCCAGGCGGCGGGAGGCGGCGAGCAGTACTTC.

This clone was observed once. The chain has TRBV11-3 and TRBJ2-5; the D gene is possibly TRBD2 (5 bases). The assigned J gene may be wrong: the sequence end matches TRBJ2-7 better. The CDR3 extends over 15 amino acids. Looked up from germline, CDR1 is SGHNT and CDR2 is YENEEA. CDR3 sequence: CASSLGAGISYEQYF. CDR3 coding DNA: TGTGCCAGCAGCTTAGGAGCCGGGATATCCTACGAGCAGTACTTC.

This clone showed up just a few times. The rearrangement joins TRBV27 to TRBJ2-7, with D perhaps matching TRBD2 (5 bases). The CDR3 has 14 residues. V was cut by 0 bases and J by 1 base, with 7 bases left in between. Germline V gene sequence: CDR1 MNHEY, CDR2 SMNVEV (reference sequence). CDR3 region: CASSLSWRSYEQYF. The DNA of the CDR3 is TGTGCCAGCAGTTTATCGTGGAGGTCCTACGAGCAGTACTTC.

This chain connects TRBV27 to TRBJ1-1; 7 bases agree with TRBD1. Germline V CDR1 and CDR2: MNHEY, SMNVEV (reference sequence). Trimming removed 11 bases from V and 4 bases from J; junction bases left unmatched: 7. This CDR3 has 12 residues. Written as DNA, the CDR3 is TGTGCCCTAAAGGGGGCATCCACTGAAGCTTTCTTT. Protein: CALKGASTEAFF.

This chain connects TRBV2 to TRBJ2-7, with 9 nucleotides matching TRBD2. V lost 1 base to trimming and J lost 1 base; unmatched junction nucleotides: 2. The CDR3 spans 15 residues. Germline lookup yields CDR1 SNHLY and CDR2 FYNNEI. The CDR3 region has the DNA TGTGCCAGCAGTGAAGGGACTAGCGTATCCTACGAGCAGTACTTC. This gives the protein CASSEGTSVSYEQYF.

V gene TRBV19 combines with J gene TRBJ2-5; D is unresolved. CDR1 is LNHDA, CDR2 SQIVND, per germline (reference sequence). V lost 3 bases and J lost 5, with 16 bases in between. CDR3 length: 15 amino acids. CDR3 sequence: CASSMATLGPETQYF. The CDR3 DNA reads TGTGCCAGTAGTATGGCAACCCTTGGGCCTGAGACCCAGTACTTC.

The chain couples TRBV6-5 to TRBJ2-1, with 10 bases fitting TRBD1. The trim removed 5 bases at V and 7 bases at J, leaving 8 bases unmatched. The CDR3 sequence is 15 residues long. Germline V gene sequence: CDR1 MNHEY, CDR2 SVGAGI. CDR3 in amino acids: CASSVDRGLENEQFF. The CDR3 DNA follows: TGTGCCAGCAGTGTAGACAGGGGGCTGGAGAATGAGCAGTTCTTC.

This chain joins TRBV30 and TRBJ2-5, with TRBD2 matching 7 bases. This CDR3 spans 15 amino acids. Looked up from germline, CDR1 is GTSNPN and CDR2 is SVGIG (reference sequence). V lost 6 bases to trimming and J lost 0 bases; unmatched junction nucleotides: 10. The CDR3 DNA reads as TGTGCCTGTGGGGGGGGTAGAGGGTACCAAGAGACCCAGTACTTC. Its protein is CACGGGRGYQETQYF.

This chain joins TRBV19 and TRBJ1-5; 9 positions agree with TRBD1. The CDR3 length is 17 residues. V shed 1 base and J 7 bases; nucleotides not matched to a gene: 11. Germline V CDR1 and CDR2: LNHDA, SQIVND (reference sequence). CDR3 sequence: CASSIVRDRVSQQPQHF. The CDR3 DNA reads TGTGCCAGTAGTATAGTTAGGGACAGGGTATCGCAACAGCCCCAGCATTTT. Based on the CDR3 plus reference TRBV19 and TRBJ1-5, the full variable domain is DGGITQSPKYLFRKEGQNVTLSCEQNLNHDAMYWYRQDPGQGLRLIYYSQIVNDFQKGDIAEGYSVSREKKESFPLTVTSAQKNPTAFYLCASSIVRDRVSQQPQHFGDGTRLSIL.

V and J are TRBV28 and TRBJ1-2; 9 bases line up with TRBD1. The CDR3 extends over 15 amino acids. Trimming took 5 bases from V and 4 from J; bases not matched to a gene: 8. CDR1 MDHEN and CDR2 SYDVKM come from the germline V gene. The CDR3 sequence: CASSVGQGPSYGYTF. The CDR3 DNA reads TGTGCCAGCAGTGTGGGACAGGGACCTTCCTATGGCTACACCTTC.

CDR3 in amino acids: CASTRIPPTDTQYF. CDR3 sequence (DNA): TGCGCCAGCACCCGGATCCCCCCCACAGATACGCAGTATTTT. The V gene is TRBV5-1, the J gene TRBJ2-3, with D unclear. This CDR3 comprises 14 residues. The ends were cut back, 6 bases at V and 2 bases at J, with 13 bases in the middle. Germline V gene lookup returns CDR1 SGHRS and CDR2 YFSETQ.

This chain joins TRBV7-9 and TRBJ1-4; tentative D call: TRBD1 (5 bases). The CDR3 spans 14 residues. CDR1 SEHNR and CDR2 FQNEAQ come from the germline V gene (reference sequence). The ends were cut back, 5 bases at V and 0 bases at J, with 7 bases in the middle. Here the CDR3 reads CASSQGTTNEKLFF. Here the CDR3 DNA reads TGTGCCAGCAGCCAGGGCACAACTAATGAAAAACTGTTTTTT.

The chain links TRBV18 to TRBJ1-3; tentative D call: TRBD1 (5 bases). Germline CDR1 is KGHSH and CDR2 is LQKENI. V dropped 6 bases and J dropped 8 bases, with 20 bases sitting between them. This CDR3 region has 15 residues. The CDR3 DNA follows: TGTGCCAGCTCGCTCCTACAGCGGCCGGGGGACACCATATATTTT. Encoded protein: CASSLLQRPGDTIYF.

V is TRBV9 and J is TRBJ1-3, with D hard to call. The germline V gene encodes CDR1 SGDLS and CDR2 YYNGEE. The CDR3 totals 15 residues. V was trimmed by 1 base and J by 3 bases, leaving 11 bases between them. The chain's CDR3 is CASSVLGLHGNTIYF. DNA for the CDR3: TGTGCCAGCAGCGTACTAGGCTTACATGGAAACACCATATATTTT.

This rearrangement joins TRBV2 to TRBJ2-7, with D maybe TRBD2 (6 bases). V was shortened by 8 bases and J by 0 bases, with 11 bases between the two germline ends. Per germline, CDR1 SNHLY and CDR2 FYNNEI. This CDR3 region has 13 residues. The CDR3 DNA reads TGTGCCAGCCGGGCCGGGAGCTCCTACGAGCAGTACTTC. It codes for CASRAGSSYEQYF.

As regards this clone: The sample carries other DNA sequences with the same CDR3. The chain has TRBV6-5 and TRBJ1-1; D not certain. V was shortened by 3 bases and J by 1 base, with 6 bases between the two germline ends. CDR1 is MNHEY and CDR2 is SVGAGI in the germline V gene. The CDR3 contains 13 residues. The CDR3 DNA reads as TGTGCCAGCAGTTATTTGGAGAACACTGAAGCTTTCTTT. Translating gives CASSYLENTEAFF.